This entry lists 25 T cell receptor beta chains sequenced from one sample in a study of beta chain features in type 1 diabetes. Broader study findings: Shortening of TCRB CDR3s, moderate but significant, appeared in all four CD4+ subsets of Type 1 diabetes patients.

The isolated RNA, all of it, was reverse transcribed, so expressed TCRB transcripts were what got sequenced. Sequencing used immunoSEQ multiplex PCR; TCRdb keeps in-frame clones, though not all of them. The table lists around 240,000 clones, around 15% of them singletons. The antigens for these receptors are not known. Material for sequencing was naive CD4+ T cells from blood. Source of these receptors: a man between 25 and 39 years old with type 1 diabetes.

The chain employs TRBV30 and TRBJ2-3, with D unresolved. V lost 3 bases, J lost 4 bases, and 5 bases lay in between. The CDR3 loop spans 11 amino acids. Germline CDR1 GTSNPN, CDR2 SVGIG (reference sequence). CDR3 sequence reads: CAWSQADTQYF. In nucleotides, the CDR3 is TGTGCCTGGAGCCAGGCAGATACGCAGTATTTT.

This clone was counted a few times. The CDR3 region is CASSRAGDQPQHF. The DNA of the CDR3 is TGTGCCAGCAGTCGGGCAGGGGATCAGCCCCAGCATTTT. The gene calls are TRBV25-1 and TRBJ1-5; possible D gene TRBD1, 6 bases. V lost 5 bases and J lost 5, with 10 bases in between. Germline V gives CDR1 MGHDK, CDR2 SYGVNS. The CDR3 loop spans 13 amino acids.

A few counts support this clone. V is TRBV6-5 and J is TRBJ2-7; 10 bases map to TRBD1. This CDR3 region has 16 residues. In germline, CDR1 is MNHEY, CDR2 SVGAGI. With 0 bases clipped from V and 0 bases from J, the junction kept 2 bases outside the gene matches. CDR3 DNA: TGTGCCAGCAGTTACTCCGGGACAGGGGCCTCCTACGAGCAGTACTTC. Amino acid sequence: CASSYSGTGASYEQYF.

This clone was seen a handful of times. The V gene is TRBV7-2, the J gene TRBJ2-7, with D tentatively TRBD2 (5 bases). There are 15 residues in the CDR3. V lost 5 bases and J lost 3, with 17 bases in between. CDR1 is SGHTA and CDR2 is FQGNSA in the germline V gene. The DNA for the CDR3 is TGTGCCAGCAGCCGGGTGGGTGCGGCGGGCTACGAGCAGTACTTC. Residues: CASSRVGAAGYEQYF.

The chain recombines TRBV9 with TRBJ2-2; 7 bases match TRBD1. CDR1 is SGDLS, CDR2 YYNGEE, per germline. This CDR3 contains 15 residues. J lost 2 bases, V lost 4 bases, and 5 bases had no gene match. The CDR3: CASSLQGPNTGELFF. The CDR3 nucleotides read TGTGCCAGCAGCCTACAGGGGCCCAACACCGGGGAGCTGTTTTTT.

This clone was counted between two and nine times. The CDR3 spells CASSSGTASSYEQYF. The CDR3 DNA follows: TGTGCCAGCAGTTCGGGGACAGCGAGCTCCTACGAGCAGTACTTC. V gene TRBV28 combines with J gene TRBJ2-7; 7 positions match TRBD1. Germline V gives CDR1 MDHEN, CDR2 SYDVKM. The CDR3 runs 15 residues. V lost 4 bases, J lost 0 bases, and 6 bases stayed unmatched. The variable domain in full, completed from reference TRBV28 and TRBJ2-7, reads DVKVTQSSRYLVKRTGEKVFLECVQDMDHENMFWYRQDPGLGLRLIYFSYDVKMKEKGDIPEGYSVSREKKERFSLILESASTNQTSMYLCASSSGTASSYEQYFGPGTRLTVT.

The table lists this clone with a few counts. This chain links TRBV4-3 with TRBJ2-3; 9 nucleotides agree with TRBD1. This CDR3 comprises 15 residues. With V trimmed by 4 bases and J by 3 bases, 5 bases remained unmatched. Germline-derived CDR1 and CDR2 are LGHNA and YSLEER. CDR3 nucleotide sequence: TGCGCCAGCAGCCGGGTCGGACAGGGGACAGATACGCAGTATTTT. Translation: CASSRVGQGTDTQYF.

The chain couples TRBV30 to TRBJ2-3; TRBD1 matches at 8 bases. The germline V gene has CDR1 GTSNPN and CDR2 SVGIG (reference sequence). J lost 4 bases, V lost 3 bases, and 6 bases had no gene match. The CDR3 consists of 14 residues. The CDR3 DNA reads as TGTGCCTGGAGCGCAGGACAGGGCGCAGATACGCAGTATTTT. The encoded protein is CAWSAGQGADTQYF.

This clone was seen more than once but under ten times. The V call is TRBV30, the J call TRBJ1-1; possible D gene TRBD1, 6 bases. The germline V gene encodes CDR1 GTSNPN and CDR2 SVGIG (reference sequence). V lost 3 bases and J 1 base, leaving 9 bases between the germline ends. The CDR3 runs to 13 residues. This chain's CDR3 is CAWSQTGNTEAFF. CDR3 bases: TGTGCCTGGAGCCAGACAGGGAACACTGAAGCTTTCTTT.

In its sample, this clone was seen a few times. The rearrangement joins TRBV9 to TRBJ1-2; D is possibly TRBD1 (6 bases). Trimming took off 4 bases at V and 3 bases at J, with 13 bases between the two ends. The germline CDR1 and CDR2 sequences are SGDLS and YYNGEE. CDR3 size: 14 residues. The CDR3: CASSTGSADYGYTF. The CDR3, as DNA: TGTGCCAGCAGCACAGGGAGCGCGGACTATGGCTACACCTTC.

This chain links TRBV6-1 with TRBJ2-6; possible D gene TRBD1, 5 bases. With 4 bases removed from V and 0 bases from J, the gap between germline ends came to 10 bases. CDR1 and CDR2 (germline): MNHNS, SASEGT. The CDR3 runs 16 residues. This chain's CDR3 is CASSVQAISGANVLTF. CDR3 in DNA: TGTGCCAGCAGTGTACAGGCGATCTCTGGGGCCAACGTCCTGACTTTC.

The V gene is TRBV5-1, the J gene TRBJ2-5, with 8 bases fitting TRBD1. There are 15 residues in the CDR3. The junction had 6 bases not matched to a gene; V was cut back by 0 bases and J by 5 bases. Germline CDR1 reads SGHRS; CDR2 reads YFSETQ. This CDR3 is CASSLVRTGRETQYF. CDR3 coding DNA: TGCGCCAGCAGCTTGGTGCGGACAGGGCGGGAGACCCAGTACTTC.

This clone came up a few times. Germline is not matched at one junction end, which may reflect a read error. The chain is built from TRBV28 and TRBJ2-1, with D perhaps TRBD2 (6 bases). This CDR3 is built from 12 residues. The germline V gene has CDR1 MDHEN and CDR2 SYDVKM. CDR3 amino acids: CASREGYIEQFF. The DNA for the CDR3 is TGTGCCAGCAGGGAGGGGTACATTGAGCAGTTCTTC.

The V and J genes are TRBV4-1 and TRBJ2-3, with 8 bases aligning to TRBD1. The CDR3 length is 14 residues. V shed 3 bases and J 8 bases; nucleotides not matched to a gene: 7. The V gene's germline CDR1 is MGHRA and CDR2 YSYEKL. CDR3 nucleotide sequence: TGCGCCAGCAGCCAGGCGCAGGGGGCGGTTACGCAGTATTTT. It translates to CASSQAQGAVTQYF.

The chain joins TRBV6-5 to TRBJ2-3; D uncertain. The CDR3 has 16 amino acids. Germline CDR1 reads MNHEY; CDR2 reads SVGAGI. Trimming took 0 bases from V and 6 from J, leaving 16 bases between them. CDR3 nucleotides: TGTGCCAGCAGTTACTCCGGGTACCCGGCCGGGGATACGCAGTATTTT. Its protein product is CASSYSGYPAGDTQYF.

There are a few counts of this clone. The J gene is TRBJ2-5, the V gene TRBV29-1, with D perhaps matching TRBD1 (5 bases). This CDR3 comprises 12 residues. Germline V gene lookup returns CDR1 SQVTM and CDR2 ANQGSEA. The V end was cut by 5 bases, the J end by 5 bases, with 12 bases between. As DNA, the CDR3 is TGCAGCGTTCAGGGATTGACGGAGACCCAGTACTTC. Translated, it gives CSVQGLTETQYF.

This chain joins TRBV29-1 and TRBJ2-3; D is undetermined. V lost 5 bases and J 3 bases, leaving 9 bases between the germline ends. Germline V gives CDR1 SQVTM, CDR2 ANQGSEA. The CDR3 length is 12 residues. The DNA for the CDR3 is TGCAGCGTTCCTTGGGCAACAGATACGCAGTATTTT. This encodes CSVPWATDTQYF.

This clone was detected a few times. This chain uses TRBV7-8 with TRBJ2-5; TRBD2 aligns across 11 bases. The CDR3 sequence is 16 residues long. V lost 1 base to trimming and J lost 5 bases; unmatched junction nucleotides: 6. Per germline, CDR1 SGHVS and CDR2 FQNEAQ. CDR3 amino acids: CASSLDPSGRRETQYF. DNA for the CDR3: TGTGCCAGCAGCTTAGATCCTAGCGGGAGGCGGGAGACCCAGTACTTC.

This clone has a handful of counts. The chain combines TRBV29-1 with TRBJ2-5; 10 positions match TRBD2. Germline V gene data show CDR1 as SQVTM and CDR2 as ANQGSEA. The length of the CDR3 is 14 residues. V shed 7 bases, J shed 5 bases, and the junction held 10 bases outside the gene matches. In DNA form, the CDR3 reads TGCAGCGCTGGACTAGCGGACTCTTGGGAGACCCAGTACTTC. Translating it yields CSAGLADSWETQYF.

The chain recombines TRBV30 with TRBJ2-3; 8 bases line up with TRBD2. The CDR3 loop spans 16 amino acids. The V segment lost 3 bases and the J segment 5 bases; nucleotides outside the gene matches: 13. The germline gives CDR1 GTSNPN, CDR2 SVGIG (reference sequence). Written as DNA, the CDR3 is TGTGCCTGGAGGCGAGAAAGCGGGAGAGGAGGAGATACGCAGTATTTT. It yields the protein CAWRRESGRGGDTQYF.

This clone was found a few times. The chain couples TRBV19 to TRBJ2-1; no clear D. With 5 bases removed from V and 7 bases from J, the gap between germline ends came to 15 bases. The V gene's germline CDR1 is LNHDA and CDR2 SQIVND (reference sequence). The CDR3 spans 14 residues. CDR3 amino acids: CASSRLDSGNEQFF. Here the CDR3 DNA reads TGTGCCAGTAGTCGCCTCGACTCAGGTAATGAGCAGTTCTTC. Full variable domain (rest looked up from reference TRBV19 and TRBJ2-1): DGGITQSPKYLFRKEGQNVTLSCEQNLNHDAMYWYRQDPGQGLRLIYYSQIVNDFQKGDIAEGYSVSREKKESFPLTVTSAQKNPTAFYLCASSRLDSGNEQFFGPGTRLTVL.

The chain has TRBV23-1 and TRBJ1-5, with D tentatively TRBD1 (5 bases). TRBV23-1 is given ORF status, its function remaining uncertain. The length of the CDR3 is 15 residues. The germline V and J ends were trimmed by 2 bases and 3 bases, with 11 bases remaining between them. This CDR3 is CASSQLIRDNQPQHF. The CDR3 nucleotides read TGCGCCAGCAGTCAACTAATCAGGGACAATCAGCCCCAGCATTTT.

The J gene is TRBJ2-5, the V gene TRBV29-1; D might be TRBD1 or TRBD2, each matching 6 bases. CDR1 and CDR2 (germline): SQVTM, ANQGSEA. The V end was cut by 7 bases, the J end by 5 bases, with 17 bases between. The CDR3 is 13 amino acids. CDR3: CSGRGGSEETQYF. The DNA for the CDR3 is TGCAGCGGAAGAGGGGGGTCTGAGGAGACCCAGTACTTC.

This clone was observed a handful of times. V and J are TRBV5-6 and TRBJ2-1; 15 bases line up with TRBD2. The CDR3 loop spans 18 amino acids. V trimming: 3 bases; J trimming: 4 bases; junction bases outside the gene matches: 8. The germline V gene encodes CDR1 SGHDT and CDR2 YYEEEE. CDR3 coding DNA: TGTGCCAGCAGCTCGGGACTAGCGGGAGGATCTGGGTACAATGAGCAGTTCTTC. Translated: CASSSGLAGGSGYNEQFF.

V gene TRBV6-5 combines with J gene TRBJ2-7; D gene ambiguous. Trimming cost V 2 bases and J 0 bases, with 8 bases left between them. There are 14 residues in the CDR3. Germline CDR1 MNHEY, CDR2 SVGAGI. The CDR3 DNA reads TGTGCCAGCAGTTACAACCGGTTCTCCTACGAGCAGTACTTC. This gives the protein CASSYNRFSYEQYF.